This T cell receptor (beta chain) was found in a study of Tregs in tolerant kidney transplant recipients (dated by TCRdb to the late 2010s). Concerning the study at large: TCRbeta sequencing was used in the study to identify donor-specific regulatory T cells before combined kidney and bone marrow transplantation, and the identified cells were then tracked after transplant. TCRbeta repertoire sequencing was used in 3 healthy controls to compare several ways of expanding Tregs specific for an allogeneic donor.

Unstimulated Tregs (CD4+CD25+CD127-), CD4+ non-Tregs (CD4+CD25-), CD4 and CD8 cells were FACS-sorted from thawed PBMCs. Healthy control blood came either as purchased buffy coats or from healthy volunteers. Healthy control blood was processed by Ficoll density gradient to PBMCs and cryopreserved; patient PBMCs were collected before and after transplant. A note on this clone: The antigen it binds to is not known. No much larger clone is present one base from it, and per-base qualities are unavailable.

Summary of the overall study and its limitations: The most biologically relevant and donor-specific TCRbeta repertoire appeared to be identified by expanding Tregs with activated donor B cells. Biological reproducibility was not directly addressed, though technical replication error appeared minimal. Because the study included only a small number of patients, the results must be confirmed in larger populations and under other immunosuppression protocols.

Measured from the cysteine to the phenylalanine, the CDR3 is 12 residues long. Only the CDR3 region is kept as DNA, spanning 36 bases read in frame from base 1. Sequences GTSNPN (CDR1) and SVGIG (CDR2) are obtained from the germline V gene (reference sequence). V is reduced by 3 bases and J by 8 bases, leaving a spacing of 13 bases between them. For TCRbeta CDR3 sequencing, genomic DNA was extracted from sorted cells using the QIAGEN DNeasy Blood and Tissue Kit. High-throughput TCRbeta CDR3 sequencing, including PCR amplification with bias correction and internal controls, was performed commercially through immunoSEQ. The authors processed their data as follows. Unique productive TCRbeta sequences were defined by CDR3 nucleotide sequence where primers matched, and otherwise by CDR3 amino acid sequence together with Vbeta and Jbeta genes. Sorting error was corrected by removing sequences shared between sorted populations at a frequency ratio of 2:1 or less, and the remaining shared sequences were assigned to the higher population. Donor-reactive sequences were defined as at least 5-fold expanded in CFSE-low cells versus unstimulated cells, with frequency of at least 0.01% in CFSE-low cells. Repertoire divergence was quantified by Jensen-Shannon divergence calculated from the top 100 TCRbeta sequences ranked by frequency. For samples with multiple sequencing runs, sorting error was corrected in each run separately before the runs were combined. TCRdb carries this immuneACCESS record with in-frame sequences only. Its versions omit some clonotypes, under half of them owing to an unresolved V gene in the studies checked, with the rest unexplained. V and J calls and clone size are given by that table; D and trimming were obtained from the DNA. A total of some 250,000 clones appear in this sample, roughly 80% of them only once. Together, the top ten hold around 0.6% of the sample.

This chain joins TRBV30 to TRBJ1-2; TRBD1 might be the D gene, on 6 matching bases. This sequence originates from a human donor in good health. The sample was CD4+ T cells from blood. In nucleotides, the sequence is TGTGCCTGGAGGGGGGGGGCAAAGGGCTACACCTTC. This translates into CAWRGGAKGYTF.